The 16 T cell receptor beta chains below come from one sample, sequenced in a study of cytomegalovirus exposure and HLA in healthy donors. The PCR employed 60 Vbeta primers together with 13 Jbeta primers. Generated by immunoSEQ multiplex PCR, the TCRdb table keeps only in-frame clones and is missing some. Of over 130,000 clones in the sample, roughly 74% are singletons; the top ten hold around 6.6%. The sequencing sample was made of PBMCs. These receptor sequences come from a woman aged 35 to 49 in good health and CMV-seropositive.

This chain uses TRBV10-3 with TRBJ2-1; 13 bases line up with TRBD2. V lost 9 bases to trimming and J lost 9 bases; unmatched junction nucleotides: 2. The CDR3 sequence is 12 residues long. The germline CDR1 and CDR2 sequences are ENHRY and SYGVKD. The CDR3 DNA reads TGTGCCATAGGGACTAGCGGGACTGAGCAGTTCTTC. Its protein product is CAIGTSGTEQFF.

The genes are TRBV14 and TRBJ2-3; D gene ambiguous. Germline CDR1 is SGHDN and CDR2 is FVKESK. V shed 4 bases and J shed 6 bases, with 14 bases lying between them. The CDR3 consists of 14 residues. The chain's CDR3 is CASSPDNSRDTQYF. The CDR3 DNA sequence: TGTGCCAGCAGCCCCGACAATTCCCGGGATACGCAGTATTTT.

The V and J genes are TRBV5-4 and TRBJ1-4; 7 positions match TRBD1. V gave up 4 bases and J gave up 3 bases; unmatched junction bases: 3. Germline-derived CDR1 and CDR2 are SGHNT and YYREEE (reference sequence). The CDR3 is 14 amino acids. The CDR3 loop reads CASSLTGANEKLFF. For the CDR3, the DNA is TGTGCCAGCAGCCTTACAGGGGCTAATGAAAAACTGTTTTTT.

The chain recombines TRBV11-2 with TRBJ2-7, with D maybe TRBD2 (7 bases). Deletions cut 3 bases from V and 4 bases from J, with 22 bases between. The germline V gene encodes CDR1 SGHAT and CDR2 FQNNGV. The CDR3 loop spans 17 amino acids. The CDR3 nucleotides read TGTGCCAGCAGCTTGGCGGGGGCAGGGACTGAGGGTTACGAGCAGTACTTC. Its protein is CASSLAGAGTEGYEQYF.

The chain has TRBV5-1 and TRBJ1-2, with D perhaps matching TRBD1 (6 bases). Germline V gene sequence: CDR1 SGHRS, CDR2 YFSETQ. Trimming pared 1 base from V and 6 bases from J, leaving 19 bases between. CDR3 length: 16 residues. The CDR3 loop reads CASSLNPGQPDNGYTF. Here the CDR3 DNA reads TGCGCCAGCAGCTTGAACCCCGGACAGCCCGACAATGGCTACACCTTC.

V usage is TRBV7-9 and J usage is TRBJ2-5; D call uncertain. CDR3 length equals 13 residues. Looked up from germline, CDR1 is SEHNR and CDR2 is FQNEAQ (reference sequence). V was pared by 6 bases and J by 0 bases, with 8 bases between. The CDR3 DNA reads TGTGCCAGCAGGAAAGACAACCAAGAGACCCAGTACTTC. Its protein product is CASRKDNQETQYF.

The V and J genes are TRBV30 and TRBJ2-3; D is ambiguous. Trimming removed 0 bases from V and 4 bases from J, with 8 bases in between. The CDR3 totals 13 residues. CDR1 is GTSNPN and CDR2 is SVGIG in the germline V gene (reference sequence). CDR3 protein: CAWSVRGADTQYF. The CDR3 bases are TGTGCCTGGAGTGTACGAGGTGCAGATACGCAGTATTTT.

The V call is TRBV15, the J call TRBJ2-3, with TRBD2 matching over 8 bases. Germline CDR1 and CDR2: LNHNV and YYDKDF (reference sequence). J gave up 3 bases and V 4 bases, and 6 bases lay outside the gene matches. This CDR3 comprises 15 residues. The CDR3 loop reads CATSKTGGATDTQYF. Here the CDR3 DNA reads TGTGCCACCAGCAAAACGGGAGGGGCGACAGATACGCAGTATTTT.

The CDR3 region is CASSESGTDTQYF. For the CDR3, the DNA is TGTGCCAGCAGTGAATCGGGGACAGATACGCAGTATTTT. The chain employs TRBV25-1 and TRBJ2-3, with D possibly being TRBD2 (5 bases). Trimming removed 1 base at V and 3 bases at J, with 5 bases between. The CDR3 totals 13 residues. Germline V gene sequence: CDR1 MGHDK, CDR2 SYGVNS.

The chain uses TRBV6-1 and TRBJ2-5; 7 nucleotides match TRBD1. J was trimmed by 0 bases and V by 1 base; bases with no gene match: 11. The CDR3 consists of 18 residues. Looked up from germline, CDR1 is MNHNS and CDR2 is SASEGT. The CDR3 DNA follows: TGTGCCAGCAGTGAAGGGGGACAGACCTTGTTGTACCAAGAGACCCAGTACTTC. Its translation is CASSEGGQTLLYQETQYF.

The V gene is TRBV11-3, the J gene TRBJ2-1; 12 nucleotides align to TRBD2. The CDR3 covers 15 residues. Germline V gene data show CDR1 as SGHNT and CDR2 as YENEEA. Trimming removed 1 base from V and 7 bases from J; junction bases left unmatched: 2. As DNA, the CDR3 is TGTGCCAGCAGCTTAGGGACTAGCGGGACGAATGAGCAGTTCTTC. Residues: CASSLGTSGTNEQFF.

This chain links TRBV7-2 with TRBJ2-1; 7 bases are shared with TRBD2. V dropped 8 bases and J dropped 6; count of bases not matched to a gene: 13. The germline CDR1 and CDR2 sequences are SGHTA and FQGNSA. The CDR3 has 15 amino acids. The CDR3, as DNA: TGTGCCAGCCAGCCGCGGGAGCGGTTAGGCAATGAGCAGTTCTTC. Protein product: CASQPRERLGNEQFF.

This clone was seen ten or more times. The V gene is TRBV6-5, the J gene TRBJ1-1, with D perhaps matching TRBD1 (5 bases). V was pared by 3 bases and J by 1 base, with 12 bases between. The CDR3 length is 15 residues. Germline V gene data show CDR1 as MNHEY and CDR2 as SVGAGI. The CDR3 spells CASSYSFTGNTEAFF. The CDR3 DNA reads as TGTGCCAGCAGTTATTCATTTACAGGGAACACTGAAGCTTTCTTT.

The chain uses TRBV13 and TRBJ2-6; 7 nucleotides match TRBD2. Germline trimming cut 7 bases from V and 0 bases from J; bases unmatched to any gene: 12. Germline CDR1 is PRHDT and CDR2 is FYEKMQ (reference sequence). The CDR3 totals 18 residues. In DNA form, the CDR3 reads TGTGCCAGCACCTTCTGGGGGGGGTTTGCCTCTGGGGCCAACGTCCTGACTTTC. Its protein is CASTFWGGFASGANVLTF. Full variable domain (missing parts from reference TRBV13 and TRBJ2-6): AAGVIQSPRHLIKEKRETATLKCYPIPRHDTVYWYQQGPGQDPQFLISFYEKMQSDKGSIPDRFSAQQFSDYHSELNMSSLELGDSALYFCASTFWGGFASGANVLTFGAGSRLTVL.

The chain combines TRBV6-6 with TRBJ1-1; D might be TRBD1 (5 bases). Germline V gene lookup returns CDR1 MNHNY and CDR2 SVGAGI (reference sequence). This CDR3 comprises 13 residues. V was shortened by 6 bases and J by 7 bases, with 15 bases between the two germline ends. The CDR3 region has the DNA TGTGCCAGCAGCGACACAGGAGACCGTGAAGCTTTCTTT. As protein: CASSDTGDREAFF.

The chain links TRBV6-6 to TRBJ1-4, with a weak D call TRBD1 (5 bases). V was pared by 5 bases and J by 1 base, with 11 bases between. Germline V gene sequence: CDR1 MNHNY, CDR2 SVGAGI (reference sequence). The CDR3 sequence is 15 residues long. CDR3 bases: TGTGCCAGCAGTGACGTCCAGGGAACTAATGAAAAACTGTTTTTT. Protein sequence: CASSDVQGTNEKLFF.